Presented here are 6 T cell receptor beta chains from one specimen sequenced in a study of blood T cell repertoires in COVID-19. Sequencing used immunoSEQ multiplex PCR; TCRdb keeps in-frame clones, though not all of them. There are over 150,000 clones in the sample; about nine tenths occur only once, and around 21% lies in the top ten. Specimen: peripheral blood. Every receptor here comes from a man between 65 and 79 years old with active or convalescent COVID-19.

The CDR3 region is CAWSPGGRTEAFF. The CDR3 nucleotides are TGTGCCTGGAGTCCAGGGGGGAGGACTGAAGCTTTCTTT. The chain is built from TRBV30 and TRBJ1-1, with 7 bases matching TRBD1. Trimming removed 2 bases from V and 5 bases from J; junction bases left unmatched: 5. CDR1 GTSNPN and CDR2 SVGIG come from the germline V gene (reference sequence). The CDR3 sequence is 13 residues long.

The chain carries TRBV18 and TRBJ2-1; 10 nucleotides line up with TRBD2. With V trimmed by 6 bases and J by 4 bases, 9 bases remained unmatched. In germline, CDR1 is KGHSH, CDR2 LQKENI. This CDR3 spans 16 amino acids. CDR3 amino acids: CASSRIIAGGYNEQFF. The CDR3 DNA follows: TGTGCCAGCTCGCGAATTATAGCGGGGGGTTACAATGAGCAGTTCTTC.

The chain is built from TRBV15 and TRBJ1-2, with 10 positions matching TRBD1. Per the germline V gene, CDR1 is LNHNV and CDR2 is YYDKDF (reference sequence). The CDR3 is 14 amino acids. J gave up 7 bases and V 0 bases, and 2 bases lay outside the gene matches. The CDR3 sequence is CATSRDGTGVGYTF. The CDR3 coding sequence is TGTGCCACCAGCAGAGATGGGACAGGGGTTGGCTACACCTTC.

The chain employs TRBV6-2 or TRBV6-3 and TRBJ1-5; a weak D match, TRBD1 (5 bases). Germline V lookup: CDR1 MNHEY, CDR2 SVGEGT. The CDR3 loop spans 14 amino acids. The germline V and J ends were trimmed by 0 bases and 7 bases, with 10 bases remaining between them. The CDR3 nucleotides read TGTGCCAGCAGTTACTCGGGCAGGGCACAGCCCCAGCATTTT. This encodes CASSYSGRAQPQHF.

The V call is TRBV19, the J call TRBJ2-1, with 15 bases that match TRBD2. The CDR3 loop spans 16 amino acids. With 7 bases clipped from V and 5 bases from J, the junction kept 6 bases outside the gene matches. From germline, CDR1 is LNHDA and CDR2 SQIVND (reference sequence). CDR3 sequence (DNA): TGTGCCAGTACCCAGGGACTAGCGGGAGGTCACAATGAGCAGTTCTTC. This gives the protein CASTQGLAGGHNEQFF.

The J gene is TRBJ2-2, the V gene TRBV28, with TRBD1 matching 10 bases. Germline V CDR1 and CDR2: MDHEN, SYDVKM. J lost 4 bases, V lost 3 bases, and 5 bases had no gene match. The CDR3 is 16 residues long. CDR3: CASSLTGGMGTGELFF. The DNA of the CDR3 is TGTGCCAGCAGTTTGACAGGGGGCATGGGCACCGGGGAGCTGTTTTTT.